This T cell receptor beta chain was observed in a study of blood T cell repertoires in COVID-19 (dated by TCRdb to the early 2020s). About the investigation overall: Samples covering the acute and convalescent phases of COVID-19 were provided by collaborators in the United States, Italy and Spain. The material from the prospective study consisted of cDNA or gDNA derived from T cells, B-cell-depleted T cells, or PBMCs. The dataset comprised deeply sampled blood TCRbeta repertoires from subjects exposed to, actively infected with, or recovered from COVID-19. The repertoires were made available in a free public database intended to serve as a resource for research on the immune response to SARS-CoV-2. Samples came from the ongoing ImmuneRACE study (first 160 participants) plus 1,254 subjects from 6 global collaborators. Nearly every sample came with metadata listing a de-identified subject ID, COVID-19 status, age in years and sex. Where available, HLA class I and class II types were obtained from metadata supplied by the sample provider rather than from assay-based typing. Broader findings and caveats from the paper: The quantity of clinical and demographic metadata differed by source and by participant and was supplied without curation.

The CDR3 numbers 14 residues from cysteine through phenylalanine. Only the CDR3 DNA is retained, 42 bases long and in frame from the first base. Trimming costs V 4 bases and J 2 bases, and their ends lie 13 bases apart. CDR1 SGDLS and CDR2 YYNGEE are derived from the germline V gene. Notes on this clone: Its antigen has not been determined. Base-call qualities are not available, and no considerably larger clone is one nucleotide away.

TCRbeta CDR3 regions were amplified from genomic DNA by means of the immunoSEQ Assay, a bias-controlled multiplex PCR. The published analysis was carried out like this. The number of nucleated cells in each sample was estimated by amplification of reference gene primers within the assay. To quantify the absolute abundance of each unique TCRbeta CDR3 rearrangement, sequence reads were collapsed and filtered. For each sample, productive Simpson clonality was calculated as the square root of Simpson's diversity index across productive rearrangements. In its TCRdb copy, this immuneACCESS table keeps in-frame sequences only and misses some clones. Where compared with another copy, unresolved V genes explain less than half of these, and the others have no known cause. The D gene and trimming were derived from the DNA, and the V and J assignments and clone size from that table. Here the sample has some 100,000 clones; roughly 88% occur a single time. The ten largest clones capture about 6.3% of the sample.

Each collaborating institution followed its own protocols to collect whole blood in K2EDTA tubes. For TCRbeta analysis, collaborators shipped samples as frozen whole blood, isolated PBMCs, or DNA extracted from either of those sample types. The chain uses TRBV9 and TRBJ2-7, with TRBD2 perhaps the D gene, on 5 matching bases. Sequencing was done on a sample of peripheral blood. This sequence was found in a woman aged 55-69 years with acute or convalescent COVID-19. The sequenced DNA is TGTGCCAGCAGCCAAGCGGTTCCCCCCTACGAGCAGTACTTC. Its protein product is CASSQAVPPYEQYF. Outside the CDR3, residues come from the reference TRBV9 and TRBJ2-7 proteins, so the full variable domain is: DSGVTQTPKHLITATGQRVTLRCSPRSGDLSVYWYQQSLDQGLQFLIQYYNGEERAKGNILERFSAQQFPDLHSELNLSSLELGDSALYFCASSQAVPPYEQYFGPGTRLTVT.